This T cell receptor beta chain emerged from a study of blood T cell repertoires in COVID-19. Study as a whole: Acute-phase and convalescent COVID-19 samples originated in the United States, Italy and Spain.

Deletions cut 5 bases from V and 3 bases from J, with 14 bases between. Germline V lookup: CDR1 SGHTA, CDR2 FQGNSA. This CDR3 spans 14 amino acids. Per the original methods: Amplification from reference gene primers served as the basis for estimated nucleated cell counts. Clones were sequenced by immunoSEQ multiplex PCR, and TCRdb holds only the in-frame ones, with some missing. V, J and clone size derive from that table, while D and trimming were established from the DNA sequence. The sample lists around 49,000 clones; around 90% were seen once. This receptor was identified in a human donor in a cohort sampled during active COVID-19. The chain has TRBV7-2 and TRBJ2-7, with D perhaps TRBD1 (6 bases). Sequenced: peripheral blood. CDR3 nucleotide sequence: TGTGCCAGCAGCCCCCCCCAGGGGAACTACGAGCAGTACTTC. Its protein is CASSPPQGNYEQYF.